This T cell receptor beta chain was observed in a study of blood T cell repertoires in COVID-19. Sequencing was performed with immunoSEQ multiplex PCR; in TCRdb, only in-frame clones are kept and a portion is missing. The table includes around 280,000 clones, about 90% detected once. The V and J ends lost 2 bases and 1 base respectively, with 12 bases between them. Germline CDR1 reads MNHEY; CDR2 reads SMNVEV (reference sequence). The CDR3 is 16 amino acids. This TCR derives from a woman aged 45 to 65 who had recovered from COVID-19. The V gene is TRBV27, the J gene TRBJ1-3, with unresolved D. Input material: peripheral blood. The chain's CDR3 is CASSLTGIKSGNTIYF. In DNA, the CDR3 is TGTGCCAGCAGTTTAACCGGGATCAAATCTGGAAACACCATATATTTT.